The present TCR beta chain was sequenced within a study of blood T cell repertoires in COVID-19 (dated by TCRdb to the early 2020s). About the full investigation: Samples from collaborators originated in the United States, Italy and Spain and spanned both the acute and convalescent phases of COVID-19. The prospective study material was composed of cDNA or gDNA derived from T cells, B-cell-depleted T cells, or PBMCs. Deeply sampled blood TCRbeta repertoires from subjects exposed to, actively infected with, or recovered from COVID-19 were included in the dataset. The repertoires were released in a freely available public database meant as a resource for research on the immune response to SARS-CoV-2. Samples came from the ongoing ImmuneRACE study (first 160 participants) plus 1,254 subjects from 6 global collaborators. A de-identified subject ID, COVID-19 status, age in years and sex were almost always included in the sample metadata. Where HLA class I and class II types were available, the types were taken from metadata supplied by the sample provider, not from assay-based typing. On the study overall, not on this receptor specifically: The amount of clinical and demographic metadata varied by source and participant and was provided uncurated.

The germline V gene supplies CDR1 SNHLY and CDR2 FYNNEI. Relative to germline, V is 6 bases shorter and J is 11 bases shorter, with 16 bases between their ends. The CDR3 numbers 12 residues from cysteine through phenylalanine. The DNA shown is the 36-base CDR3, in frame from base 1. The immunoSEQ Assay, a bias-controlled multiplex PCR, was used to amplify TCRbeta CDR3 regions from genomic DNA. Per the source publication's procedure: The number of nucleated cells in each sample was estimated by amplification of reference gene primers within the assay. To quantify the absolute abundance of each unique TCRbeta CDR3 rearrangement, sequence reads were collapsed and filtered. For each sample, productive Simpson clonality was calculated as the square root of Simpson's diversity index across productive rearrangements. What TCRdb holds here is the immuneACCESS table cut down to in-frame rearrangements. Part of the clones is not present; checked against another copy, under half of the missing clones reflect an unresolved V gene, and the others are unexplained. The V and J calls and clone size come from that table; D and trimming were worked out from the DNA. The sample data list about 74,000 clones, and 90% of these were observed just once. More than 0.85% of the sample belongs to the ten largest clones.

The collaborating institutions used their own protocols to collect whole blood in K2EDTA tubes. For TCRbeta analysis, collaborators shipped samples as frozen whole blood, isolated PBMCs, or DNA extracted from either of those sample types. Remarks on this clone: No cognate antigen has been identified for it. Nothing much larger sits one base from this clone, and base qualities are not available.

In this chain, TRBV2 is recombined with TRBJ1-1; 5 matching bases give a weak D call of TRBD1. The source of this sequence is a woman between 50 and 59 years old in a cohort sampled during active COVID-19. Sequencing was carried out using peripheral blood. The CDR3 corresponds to CASSLSPGGAFF. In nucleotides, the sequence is TGTGCCAGCAGCCTATCCCCGGGGGGGGCTTTCTTT.